This is a list of T cell receptor beta chains from one sample in a study of shared clonotypes between healthy human individuals. Assay: immunoSEQ multiplex PCR; the TCRdb copy retains only in-frame clones and omits some. The top ten clones hold around 0.3% of a sample with about 380,000 clones, approximately 97% of them seen once. Input material: memory CD8+ T cells sorted from blood. The receptors shown here come from a man aged 25-45 years in good health. CDR3s include the opening cysteine and the closing phenylalanine or tryptophan. The D gene is left open where the match is weak. Clone size is stated in some rows and not others, as once, few, many or a class when expanded.

CDR3 length	D gene	J gene	V gene	clone size	CDR3 protein	CDR3 DNA
12	NA	TRBJ1-1	TRBV2	NA	CASSSAGFEAFF	TGTGCCAGCAGCTCAGCGGGGTTTGAAGCTTTCTTT
15	NA	TRBJ2-2	TRBV5-1	NA	CASSLGTANTGELFF	TGCGCCAGCAGCTTGGGTACGGCGAACACCGGGGAGCTGTTTTTT
15	TRBD1	TRBJ2-3	TRBV29-1	once	CSVEGSDRSLNTQYF	TGCAGCGTTGAAGGCTCGGACAGGAGCCTCAATACGCAGTATTTT
14	TRBD1	TRBJ1-3	TRBV5-4	NA	CASSLDTGADTIYF	TGTGCCAGCAGCTTGGATACAGGGGCGGACACCATATATTTT
17	TRBD1	TRBJ2-3	TRBV6-1	NA	CASSETYRDRGRGTQYF	TGTGCCAGCAGTGAAACGTACCGGGACAGGGGAAGGGGTACGCAGTATTTT
12	NA	TRBJ1-3	TRBV7-9	NA	CASSPIGNTIYF	TGTGCCAGCAGCCCCATCGGAAACACCATATATTTT
14	TRBD1	TRBJ2-7	TRBV11-2	once	CASSPATGPYEQYF	TGTGCCAGCAGCCCAGCGACAGGGCCCTACGAGCAGTACTTC
15	NA	TRBJ2-3	TRBV28	NA	CASQPPGAGTDTQYF	TGTGCCAGTCAGCCACCGGGGGCGGGCACAGATACGCAGTATTTT
15	TRBD1	TRBJ2-5	TRBV5-6	NA	CASSMTGSVEETQYF	TGTGCCAGCAGCATGACAGGGTCCGTGGAAGAGACCCAGTACTTC
14	TRBD1	TRBJ2-7	TRBV2	NA	CASSGQGVSYEQYF	TGTGCCAGCAGTGGACAGGGGGTGTCCTACGAGCAGTACTTC
16	NA	TRBJ2-7	TRBV28	NA	CASSFAITGLLREQYF	TGTGCCAGCAGTTTCGCGATTACCGGATTGTTAAGGGAGCAGTACTTC
15	TRBD1	TRBJ2-7	TRBV19	NA	CASRGTGGRSYEQYF	TGTGCCAGTCGTGGGACAGGGGGCAGGAGCTACGAGCAGTACTTC
15	NA	TRBJ1-1	TRBV18	NA	CASSPPFGTNTEAFF	TGTGCCAGCTCACCACCTTTCGGGACTAACACTGAAGCTTTCTTT
16	NA	TRBJ2-2	TRBV29-1	NA	CSVEELGGPNTGELFF	TGCAGCGTTGAAGAGCTGGGCGGACCGAACACCGGGGAGCTGTTTTTT
17	TRBD2	TRBJ2-7	TRBV7-2	NA	CASSLDAGTSGSYEQYF	TGTGCCAGCAGCTTAGACGCCGGGACTAGCGGGTCCTACGAGCAGTACTTC
14	NA	TRBJ2-7	TRBV10-1	NA	CASSTTGLPYEQYF	TGCGCCAGCAGTACAACGGGACTTCCCTACGAGCAGTACTTC
15	TRBD2	TRBJ2-2	TRBV18	NA	CASSTLAGFSGELFF	TGTGCCAGCTCAACCTTAGCGGGGTTCTCCGGGGAGCTGTTTTTT
12	NA	TRBJ2-1	TRBV5-1	NA	CASRRDEGEQFF	TGCGCCAGCAGGCGGGACGAAGGTGAGCAGTTCTTC
17	NA	TRBJ2-1	TRBV10-1	NA	CASSDFPGGPTYNEQFF	TGCGCCAGCAGTGACTTCCCGGGGGGCCCAACCTACAATGAGCAGTTCTTC
13	NA	TRBJ1-5	TRBV27	NA	CASPRDGNQPQHF	TGTGCCAGCCCTAGGGACGGGAATCAGCCCCAGCATTTT
14	NA	TRBJ1-2	TRBV7-2	NA	CASRFSRGKYGYTF	TGTGCCAGCAGATTTAGCAGGGGTAAGTATGGCTACACCTTC
15	TRBD2	TRBJ2-3	TRBV30	NA	CAWSSGRASTDTQYF	TGTGCCTGGAGTAGCGGGAGGGCTAGCACAGATACGCAGTATTTT
15	NA	TRBJ2-1	TRBV6-5	NA	CASSLRGSSYNEQFF	TGTGCCAGCAGCCTCCGAGGGAGCTCCTACAATGAGCAGTTCTTC
15	NA	TRBJ2-1	TRBV7-3	NA	CASSLRRLGLAEQFF	TGTGCCAGCAGCTTAAGACGACTGGGGTTGGCGGAGCAGTTCTTC
15	NA	TRBJ1-5	TRBV30	NA	CAWTPGRALNQPQHF	TGTGCCTGGACCCCGGGGAGGGCCCTCAATCAGCCCCAGCATTTT
16	NA	TRBJ2-6	TRBV28	NA	CASRRMGSSGANVLTF	TGTGCCAGCAGACGGATGGGAAGTTCTGGGGCCAACGTCCTGACTTTC
13	NA	TRBJ1-4	TRBV18	NA	CASSPQGSEKLFF	TGTGCCAGCTCACCACAGGGTAGTGAAAAACTGTTTTTT
15	TRBD1	TRBJ2-3	TRBV28	NA	CASSFRTGGADTQYF	TGTGCCAGCAGTTTTAGGACAGGGGGCGCAGATACGCAGTATTTT
16	TRBD2	TRBJ2-3	TRBV5-4	NA	CASSPGLAVSTDTQYF	TGTGCCAGCAGCCCCGGACTAGCGGTGAGCACAGATACGCAGTATTTT
15	NA	TRBJ2-2	TRBV25-1	NA	CASSVRQGGAGELFF	TGTGCCAGCAGTGTCCGCCAGGGGGGTGCCGGGGAGCTGTTTTTT
12	NA	TRBJ1-3	TRBV5-6	NA	CASSLREDTIYF	TGTGCCAGCAGCTTGCGGGAGGACACCATATATTTT
14	TRBD2	TRBJ2-7	TRBV5-4	NA	CASSLGLDGYEQYF	TGTGCCAGCAGCCTGGGACTAGATGGTTACGAGCAGTACTTC
14	NA	TRBJ1-2	TRBV27	NA	CASSLSIHRHGYTF	TGTGCCAGCAGTTTATCGATTCACAGGCATGGCTACACCTTC
17	TRBD1	TRBJ2-2	TRBV18	few	CASSPNTGGRSTGELFF	TGTGCCAGCTCACCAAACACAGGGGGCAGGAGCACCGGGGAGCTGTTTTTT
15	NA	TRBJ1-2	TRBV9	NA	CASSVASVGLDGYTF	TGTGCCAGCAGCGTAGCTTCGGTCGGCCTGGACGGCTACACCTTC
13	NA	TRBJ2-5	TRBV19	NA	CASTAGGQETQYF	TGTGCCAGTACAGCGGGCGGCCAAGAGACCCAGTACTTC
15	TRBD2	TRBJ2-5	TRBV5-4	few	CASSWGLAGVETQYF	TGTGCCAGCAGCTGGGGACTAGCGGGAGTAGAGACCCAGTACTTC
13	NA	TRBJ1-2	TRBV4-1	NA	CASSQVGIGGYTF	TGCGCCAGCAGCCAAGTTGGCATTGGGGGCTACACCTTC
16	TRBD1	TRBJ2-5	TRBV28	NA	CASSAHRGKTQETQYF	TGTGCCAGCAGTGCCCACAGGGGGAAGACACAAGAGACCCAGTACTTC
15	TRBD1	TRBJ1-2	TRBV28	NA	CASSHEGARNYGYTF	TGTGCCAGCAGTCACGAGGGGGCGCGTAACTATGGCTACACCTTC
14	TRBD2	TRBJ2-7	TRBV28	NA	CASSRDYLSYEQYF	TGTGCCAGCTCCCGGGACTACCTATCCTACGAGCAGTACTTC
13	NA	TRBJ2-3	TRBV19	NA	CASRTSSTDTQYF	TGTGCTTCCAGGACGTCCAGCACAGATACGCAGTATTTT
14	NA	TRBJ2-1	TRBV6-5	NA	CASSAYRTRNEQFF	TGTGCCAGCAGTGCTTATAGGACACGGAATGAGCAGTTCTTC
14	TRBD1	TRBJ2-5	TRBV2	NA	CASSYRDRQETQYF	TGTGCCAGCAGTTACCGGGACAGACAAGAGACCCAGTACTTC
17	TRBD1	TRBJ2-4	TRBV28	NA	CASSFPGTGGAKNIQYF	TGTGCCAGCAGTTTTCCCGGGACAGGGGGAGCCAAAAACATTCAGTACTTC
16	TRBD1	TRBJ1-3	TRBV28	NA	CASSLGQGGSGNTIYF	TGTGCCAGCAGTTTAGGACAGGGCGGGTCTGGAAACACCATATATTTT
15	TRBD1	TRBJ1-5	TRBV6-1	NA	CASSEMGQGNQPQHF	TGTGCCAGCAGTGAAATGGGACAGGGGAATCAGCCCCAGCATTTT
13	TRBD1	TRBJ1-2	TRBV10-3	once	CAINLQGTGGYTF	TGTGCCATCAACCTACAGGGGACCGGGGGCTACACCTTC
16	NA	TRBJ1-3	TRBV4-1	NA	CASSQDDSPSGNTIYF	TGCGCCAGCAGCCAAGATGACAGCCCCTCTGGAAACACCATATATTTT
14	TRBD2	TRBJ2-7	TRBV7-6	NA	CASSPGLADYEQYF	TGTGCCAGCAGCCCGGGACTAGCTGATTACGAGCAGTACTTC
13	NA	TRBJ1-2	TRBV28	NA	CASSLWTNYGYTF	TGTGCCAGCAGTTTATGGACAAACTATGGCTACACCTTC
16	NA	TRBJ2-5	TRBV18	NA	CASSPLLRQTQETQYF	TGTGCCAGCTCACCATTATTAAGGCAGACTCAAGAGACCCAGTACTTC
16	NA	TRBJ1-3	TRBV6-5	NA	CASSYSPGTVAHTIYF	TGTGCCAGCAGTTACTCACCCGGGACCGTCGCGCACACCATATATTTT